The entry below gives a single T cell receptor (beta chain) sequence along with its context. The same CDR3 arises from other DNA sequences in this sample as well. Living in about 25 US areas, the participants were between roughly 18 and 90 years of age. Symptom resolution, clearance, or two negative PCRs marked the recovered donors of Cohort 3. Original handling: For nucleated cells, counts were estimated from reference gene primer amplification. Using immunoSEQ multiplex PCR, the repertoire was profiled, and TCRdb retains in-frame clones only, with some absent. D and trimming come from the DNA, and the V and J calls and clone size come from that table. The sample comprises about 330,000 clones, around 87% of which are singletons, and roughly 5% rests with the top ten. Germline V lookup: CDR1 SGHTA, CDR2 FQGNSA. The CDR3 extends over 15 amino acids. Trimming took off 1 base at V and 2 bases at J, with 9 bases between the two ends.

The data were taken from a study of blood T cell repertoires in COVID-19. The chain uses TRBV7-2 and TRBJ1-5, with a possible D match to TRBD1 (5 bases). Sequences were obtained from PBMCs or T cells enriched from blood (not recorded which). The source of this sequence is a woman aged 25 to 39 who had recovered from COVID-19. The CDR3 protein is CASSLVGGGNQPQHF. CDR3 bases: TGTGCCAGCAGCTTAGTCGGGGGTGGCAATCAGCCCCAGCATTTT.